Listed below are T cell receptor beta chains from one sample, sequenced in a study of T cells in Graves' hyperthyroidism and ophthalmopathy. TCRdb ran MiXCR on the multiplex PCR reads and lists one entry per CDR3 protein. This table holds about 260,000 distinct CDR3 sequences, 20% to 30% found once. The sequencing input was blood. The origin of the receptors is a man in his forties or fifties with Graves' hyperthyroidism that later progressed to Graves' ophthalmopathy. CDR3s leave out the opening cysteine and the closing phenylalanine or tryptophan. For some rows the clone size is stated as once, few or many, or as a class when expanded; others skip it.

abundance,v_gene,j_gene,CDR3aa
many,TRBV18,TRBJ1-2,ASSPRQAERINYGYT
many,TRBV5-1,TRBJ2-7,ASSFETGYEQY
-,TRBV14,TRBJ2-7,ASSPTGRGFGEQY
-,TRBV11-3,TRBJ2-5,ASSQGGNRETQY
-,TRBV6-1,TRBJ2-5,ASSVGDRGLETQY
-,TRBV28,TRBJ2-5,ASSPAGGVETQY
-,TRBV7-8,TRBJ1-5,ASSLLDRGNQPQH
many,TRBV12-3/TRBV12-4,TRBJ1-2,ASRTRGSGGYT
-,TRBV10-3,TRBJ2-6,AIKSRDLYSGANVLT
-,TRBV20-1,TRBJ2-5,SARGGQGRYQETQY
many,TRBV19,TRBJ1-5,ASSMIGTGASQPQH
many,TRBV20-1,TRBJ1-2,SARTADSAYGYT
-,TRBV20-1,TRBJ2-7,SADPAGFSYEQY
many,TRBV15,TRBJ1-2,ATSRDPQQGADGYT
many,TRBV3-1,TRBJ2-7,ASSLGKNYEQY
few,TRBV28,TRBJ2-7,ASSLGGLYEQY
many,TRBV29-1,TRBJ2-2,SVGVALPSNTGELF
few,TRBV6-2/TRBV6-3,TRBJ2-7,ATFTGTSVYEQY
many,TRBV12-3/TRBV12-4,TRBJ1-1,ASSHRETANTEAF
few,TRBV11-1,TRBJ1-2,ASSLRGRYGYT
many,TRBV20-1,TRBJ1-1,SARDGTEAF
many,TRBV3-1,TRBJ2-7,ASSQGYYEQY
-,TRBV28,TRBJ2-4,ASSPWGTGGVNIQY
many,TRBV18,TRBJ2-7,ASSERGGEQY
many,TRBV6-1,TRBJ1-2,ASSAQPNYGYT
many,TRBV5-1,TRBJ2-5,ASSLVRPSRETQY
-,TRBV2,TRBJ1-5,ASSGKTGAINQPQH
-,TRBV6-5,TRBJ2-5,ASSYGLAGLETQY
many,TRBV7-2,TRBJ1-2,ASSLGQGVYGYT
many,TRBV5-1,TRBJ2-7,ASSKTRQGAEEQY
-,TRBV6-1,TRBJ2-7,ASSGKTGGDYEQY
-,TRBV5-1,TRBJ1-1,ASSPDREWLTEAF
many,TRBV5-4,TRBJ1-1,ASSFRTGDEVF
many,TRBV5-1,TRBJ2-5,ASSLGTNQETQY
many,TRBV7-8,TRBJ2-7,ASSTGHTFSYEQY
many,TRBV19,TRBJ1-5,ASSRSRAQPQH
many,TRBV27,TRBJ1-2,ASSKDRDYGYT
many,TRBV20-1,TRBJ2-5,SARGSGRETQY
-,TRBV6-1,TRBJ2-7,ASSEGQANYEQY
many,TRBV6-5,TRBJ1-5,ATSGTDSNQPQH
-,TRBV4-1,TRBJ1-5,ASSRSGTDTNQPQH
-,TRBV20-1,TRBJ1-2,SASVQGDYGYT
many,TRBV6-4,TRBJ1-2,ASSPGGGAWTFNYGYT
many,TRBV4-1,TRBJ2-2,ASNTGRRGLNTGELF
many,TRBV12-3/TRBV12-4,TRBJ2-3,ASTGAGSTDTQY
many,TRBV15,TRBJ2-2,ATSQGWTGELF
-,TRBV27,TRBJ2-5,ASSLQPRETQY
many,TRBV29-1,TRBJ1-2,SVATGVRYGYT
many,TRBV19,TRBJ1-1,ASTKRGGEDMNTEAF
-,TRBV28,TRBJ2-3,ASRDGGTDTQY
many,TRBV5-8,TRBJ1-2,ASSLEPTEYYGYT
many,TRBV5-1,TRBJ1-1,ASSTQGVATEAF
many,TRBV12-5,TRBJ1-2,AEGTGDPITYGYT
-,TRBV11-2,TRBJ1-2,ASSLIGGLRTNYGYT
-,TRBV3-1,TRBJ2-7,ASSQEWHEQY
once,TRBV6-2/TRBV6-3,TRBJ2-4,ASSSDSLGQY
many,TRBV29-1,TRBJ2-7,SVVKGSAAY
many,TRBV12-3/TRBV12-4,TRBJ2-7,ASSLAYVGRSSYEQY
-,TRBV11-2,TRBJ2-7,ASSLGRGGHFAEQY